A single sample gave rise to the 20 T cell receptor beta chains below, sequenced in a study of shared clonotypes between healthy human individuals. Clones were read by immunoSEQ multiplex PCR, and TCRdb kept only the in-frame ones, dropping some. The repertoire consists of roughly 1,800,000 clones, with about 95% occurring once and the leading ten covering 1% to 1.5%. CD45RO-negative CD8 cells positively selected for CCR7 made up the naive population, which excluded terminally differentiated effector memory CD45RA+ cells. The sample was naive CD8+ T cells sorted from blood. Every receptor here comes from a man aged 18 to 29 in good health.

J is TRBJ2-3 and V is TRBV11-2; D is unresolved. The CDR3 consists of 16 residues. CDR1 SGHAT and CDR2 FQNNGV come from the germline V gene. Deletions cut 5 bases from V and 1 base from J, with 16 bases between. This CDR3 is CASSPVLSEGTDTQYF. As DNA, the CDR3 is TGTGCCAGCAGCCCAGTGTTATCCGAAGGCACAGATACGCAGTATTTT.

V usage is TRBV7-8 and J usage is TRBJ2-7; D may be TRBD2 (5 bases). Germline-derived CDR1 and CDR2 are SGHVS and FQNEAQ. The CDR3 is 13 residues long. V gave up 5 bases and J gave up 3 bases, with 11 bases separating them. CDR3 amino acids: CASSKRGFYEQYF. For the CDR3, the DNA is TGTGCCAGCAGCAAACGGGGATTCTACGAGCAGTACTTC. Complete variable domain (other parts from reference TRBV7-8 and TRBJ2-7): GAGVSQSPRYKVAKRGQDVALRCDPISGHVSLFWYQQALGQGPEFLTYFQNEAQLDKSGLPSDRFFAERPEGSVSTLKIQRTQQEDSAVYLCASSKRGFYEQYFGPGTRLTVT.

This clone was picked up one time. The gene calls are TRBV4-1 and TRBJ2-7; D not certain. Germline V gene lookup returns CDR1 MGHRA and CDR2 YSYEKL. CDR3 size: 12 residues. Trimming took off 4 bases at V and 6 bases at J, with 10 bases between the two ends. CDR3 residues: CASSPDSVEQYF. The DNA of the CDR3 is TGCGCCAGCAGCCCCGACTCCGTCGAGCAGTACTTC.

The chain has TRBV7-2 and TRBJ1-1; D is undetermined. The CDR3 has 13 residues. CDR1 and CDR2 (germline): SGHTA, FQGNSA. V lost 2 bases and J lost 1, with 5 bases in between. CDR3 sequence: CASSLNTNTEAFF. The CDR3 coding sequence is TGTGCCAGCAGCTTAAACACGAACACTGAAGCTTTCTTT.

The rearrangement links TRBV7-8 to TRBJ2-1; D is possibly TRBD1 (5 bases). The CDR3 sequence is 15 residues long. The germline V and J ends were trimmed by 1 base and 6 bases, with 13 bases remaining between them. From germline, CDR1 is SGHVS and CDR2 FQNEAQ. CDR3 sequence: CASSLGGRWGNEQFF. The DNA of the CDR3 is TGTGCCAGCAGCTTAGGGGGCAGGTGGGGCAATGAGCAGTTCTTC.

The V call is TRBV7-9, the J call TRBJ2-5; the D call may be TRBD1 or TRBD2 (6 bases each). V was cut by 2 bases and J by 3 bases, with 13 bases left in between. Germline loops: CDR1 SEHNR, CDR2 FQNEAQ (reference sequence). This CDR3 region has 15 residues. CDR3 region: CASSLWTGGEETQYF. In nucleotides, the CDR3 is TGTGCCAGCAGCTTATGGACCGGGGGCGAAGAGACCCAGTACTTC.

J is TRBJ2-2 and V is TRBV28; D is unclear. Per germline, CDR1 MDHEN and CDR2 SYDVKM. Trimming removed 7 bases from V and 7 bases from J, with 19 bases in between. The CDR3 is 15 residues long. CDR3 in DNA: TGTGCCAGCACCCGGTTAGGACGGTCCTACGGGGAGCTGTTTTTT. Translated, it gives CASTRLGRSYGELFF.

This clone was seen just once. This chain joins TRBV5-8 and TRBJ2-7; tentative D call: TRBD1 (5 bases). The CDR3 loop spans 14 amino acids. Trimming pared 4 bases from V and 2 bases from J, leaving 13 bases between. Germline V gene data show CDR1 as SGHTS and CDR2 as YDEGEE. CDR3 in DNA: TGTGCCAGCAGCCAGGGTCCGGCACCCTACGAGCAGTACTTC. Translation: CASSQGPAPYEQYF.

The chain employs TRBV13 and TRBJ2-3; tentatively, D is TRBD1 (6 bases). Trimming took off 5 bases at V and 2 bases at J, with 11 bases between the two ends. This CDR3 is 14 amino acids long. Germline CDR1 PRHDT, CDR2 FYEKMQ (reference sequence). DNA of the CDR3: TGTGCCAGCAGCCTCGGACAGTTCACAGATACGCAGTATTTT. Translated: CASSLGQFTDTQYF.

The CDR3 reads CASSSTNLDTQYF. The CDR3 DNA is TGTGCCAGCAGTTCCACGAACCTAGATACGCAGTATTTT. The chain employs TRBV6-5 and TRBJ2-3; D is uncertain. The germline gives CDR1 MNHEY, CDR2 SVGAGI. The CDR3 runs 13 residues. The V end was cut by 4 bases, the J end by 5 bases, with 10 bases between.

Details on this clone: This CDR3 is also generated by other DNA sequences in the sample. The rearrangement joins TRBV28 to TRBJ1-1, with D maybe TRBD1 (5 bases). Germline V lookup: CDR1 MDHEN, CDR2 SYDVKM. This CDR3 has 13 amino acids. V dropped 6 bases and J dropped 0 bases, with 8 bases sitting between them. CDR3 DNA: TGTGCCAGCAGCCTGGGGCTGAACACTGAAGCTTTCTTT. The encoded protein is CASSLGLNTEAFF.

The CDR3 DNA reads TGCGCCAGCAGTGAGTCGGCCTCCCCGAACACTGAAGCTTTCTTT. Amino acids: CASSESASPNTEAFF. V is TRBV10-1 and J is TRBJ1-1; D is ambiguous. CDR1 and CDR2 from the germline V gene are WNHNN and SYGVQD (reference sequence). The CDR3 runs to 15 residues. Trimming pared 0 bases from V and 1 base from J, leaving 9 bases between.

This clone was counted a single time. The V and J genes are TRBV4-1 and TRBJ2-1; D may correspond to TRBD1 or TRBD2 (5 bases each). In germline, CDR1 is MGHRA, CDR2 YSYEKL. The CDR3 extends over 17 amino acids. With 5 bases removed from V and 5 bases from J, the gap between germline ends came to 22 bases. DNA of the CDR3: TGCGCCAGCAGCGGACAATGGGAGCTCCCACGGAACAATGAGCAGTTCTTC. Translating it yields CASSGQWELPRNNEQFF.

This clone has only one observation. The gene calls are TRBV29-1 and TRBJ2-7; perhaps TRBD2 as D (7 bases). Germline lookup yields CDR1 SQVTM and CDR2 ANQGSEA. Trimming took 5 bases from V and 5 from J, leaving 16 bases between them. This CDR3 spans 13 amino acids. CDR3 nucleotides: TGCAGCGTTCGAGGGGGGGTTCGGGACGAGCAGTACTTC. Protein sequence: CSVRGGVRDEQYF.

This chain uses TRBV7-8 with TRBJ2-7; 7 nucleotides line up with TRBD2. This CDR3 comprises 15 residues. Trimming cost V 5 bases and J 5 bases; bases outside gene matches: 12. Germline CDR1 and CDR2: SGHVS and FQNEAQ. The CDR3 coding sequence is TGTGCCAGCAGCCCTTATCGCGGGAGTCTCCACGAGCAGTACTTC. Its translation is CASSPYRGSLHEQYF. The complete variable domain, with remaining parts taken from reference TRBV7-8 and TRBJ2-7, reads GAGVSQSPRYKVAKRGQDVALRCDPISGHVSLFWYQQALGQGPEFLTYFQNEAQLDKSGLPSDRFFAERPEGSVSTLKIQRTQQEDSAVYLCASSPYRGSLHEQYFGPGTRLTVT.

The genes are TRBV15 and TRBJ2-7; 10 nucleotides align to TRBD1. Germline V gene data show CDR1 as LNHNV and CDR2 as YYDKDF (reference sequence). This CDR3 has 16 amino acids. The J segment lost 2 bases and the V segment lost 5 bases, leaving 9 bases of the junction unmatched. DNA for the CDR3: TGTGCCACCAGCGCTCCCGGGACAGGGGATCCCTACGAGCAGTACTTC. As protein: CATSAPGTGDPYEQYF. The complete variable domain, with remaining parts taken from reference TRBV15 and TRBJ2-7, reads DAMVIQNPRYQVTQFGKPVTLSCSQTLNHNVMYWYQQKSSQAPKLLFHYYDKDFNNEADTPDNFQSRRPNTSFCFLDIRSPGLGDTAMYLCATSAPGTGDPYEQYFGPGTRLTVT.

The chain carries TRBV18 and TRBJ1-1; no definite D call. The V and J ends lost 3 bases and 0 bases respectively, with 8 bases between them. In germline, CDR1 is KGHSH, CDR2 LQKENI. The CDR3 runs to 14 residues. CDR3 amino acids: CASSPSDMNTEAFF. Written as DNA, the CDR3 is TGTGCCAGCTCACCCAGTGACATGAACACTGAAGCTTTCTTT.

The chain couples TRBV6-1 to TRBJ2-7; 11 bases are a match to TRBD2. Looked up from germline, CDR1 is MNHNS and CDR2 is SASEGT. After removal of 2 bases from V and 2 bases from J, the junction contained 5 bases not matched to a gene. The CDR3 extends over 16 amino acids. The CDR3 loop reads CASSEQLAGETYEQYF. Written as DNA, the CDR3 is TGTGCCAGCAGTGAACAACTAGCGGGGGAAACCTACGAGCAGTACTTC.

The chain has TRBV28 and TRBJ1-3, with a possible D match to TRBD1 (5 bases). The V gene's germline CDR1 is MDHEN and CDR2 SYDVKM. There are 17 residues in the CDR3. Trimming pared 8 bases from V and 0 bases from J, leaving 20 bases between. DNA of the CDR3: TGTGCCAGCGAACCCCGGGACCTCCGGCCCTCTGGAAACACCATATATTTT. Its translation: CASEPRDLRPSGNTIYF.

The CDR3 DNA reads TGTGCCGCAATCCCCACATACAATGAGCAGTTCTTC. Translating gives CAAIPTYNEQFF. J is TRBJ2-1 and V is TRBV30; D remains ambiguous. Looked up from germline, CDR1 is GTSNPN and CDR2 is SVGIG (reference sequence). Trimming pared 8 bases from V and 4 bases from J, leaving 12 bases between. The CDR3 is made up of 12 amino acids.